The T cell receptor (beta chain) described here comes from a study of shared clonotypes between healthy human individuals. About the research overall: Each donor's CD8 memory used one plate, CD8 naive two, each CD4 subset three. Study results and limitations: Against clonotypes common to all four donors, non-shared ones had lower generation probabilities.

About this clone itself: Its antigen is unidentified.

The table came from immunoSEQ multiplex PCR; TCRdb's copy has only in-frame clones and leaves some out. The table has about 1 million clones, around 74% seen once. The CDR3 is made up of 14 amino acids. Germline CDR1 and CDR2: WSHSY and SAAADI. V was clipped by 4 bases and J by 1 base, with 10 bases between them. This chain joins TRBV10-2 and TRBJ2-5, with D possibly matching TRBD1 (6 bases). What was sequenced was memory CD4+ T cells sorted from blood. Stated subset: CD45RA-negative fraction. The sequence came from a man aged 18 to 30 in good health. CDR3 amino acids: CASSAAGAQETQYF. Here the CDR3 DNA reads TGCGCCAGCAGTGCCGCAGGGGCCCAAGAGACCCAGTACTTC.